Sequencing of this TCR beta chain was carried out in a study of blood T cell repertoires in COVID-19. Study as a whole: Spain, Italy and the United States supplied samples that represented acute and convalescent COVID-19.

Produced via immunoSEQ multiplex PCR; TCRdb's table is partial and in-frame only. The sample consists of over 300,000 clones, 86% of them appearing once. This clone appeared once. The CDR3 spans 16 residues. V shed 5 bases and J 5 bases; nucleotides not matched to a gene: 11. From germline, CDR1 is MDHEN and CDR2 SYDVKM. The genes are TRBV28 and TRBJ1-5; 8 nucleotides agree with TRBD1. The sequence derives from a woman aged 50 to 60 with acute or convalescent COVID-19. The specimen sequenced was peripheral blood. CDR3: CASSGTGGSVYQPQHF. The DNA for the CDR3 is TGTGCCAGCAGTGGTACAGGGGGATCGGTCTATCAGCCCCAGCATTTT.